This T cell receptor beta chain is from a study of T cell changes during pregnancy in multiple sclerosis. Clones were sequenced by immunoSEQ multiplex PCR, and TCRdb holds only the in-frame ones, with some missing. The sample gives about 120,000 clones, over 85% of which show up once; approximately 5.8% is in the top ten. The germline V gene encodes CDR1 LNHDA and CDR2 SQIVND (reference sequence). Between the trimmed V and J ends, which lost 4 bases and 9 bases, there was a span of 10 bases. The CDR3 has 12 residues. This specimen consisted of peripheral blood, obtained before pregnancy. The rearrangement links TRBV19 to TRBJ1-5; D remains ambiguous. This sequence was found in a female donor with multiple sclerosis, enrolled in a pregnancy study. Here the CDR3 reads CASSTPVGPQHF. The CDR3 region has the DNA TGTGCCAGTAGTACCCCGGTCGGGCCCCAGCATTTT.